This note documents a single T cell receptor (beta chain) sequence. These data originate in a study of control samples from healthy donors and cancer patients. Only in-frame clones appear in the TCRdb table, and some are missing; sequencing was by immunoSEQ multiplex PCR. The sample shows some 110,000 clones, 85% to 90% of them seen only once. The V gene end was trimmed by 3 bases and the J gene end by 3 bases; junction bases not matched to a gene: 8. CDR3 length equals 16 residues. Germline V CDR1 and CDR2: DFQATT, SNEGSKA (reference sequence). This sequence was found in a woman in her forties or fifties with colorectal cancer. The V and J genes are TRBV20-1 and TRBJ2-5; 12 nucleotides agree with TRBD2. Sequencing was done on a sample of PBMCs. CDR3 sequence reads: CSASSTSGSGKETQYF. As DNA, the CDR3 is TGCAGTGCTAGTTCGACTAGCGGGAGTGGGAAAGAGACCCAGTACTTC.